This T cell receptor beta chain is from a study of T cells in Graves' hyperthyroidism and ophthalmopathy. Overall study context: Specimen type is peripheral blood, collected at initial diagnosis prior to any treatment.

RNA transcripts were the template for amplifying TCR beta CDR3 regions. Using the HTBI primer set, a first-round RT-PCR was run on the TCR CDR3. TCRdb independently ran MiXCR on the multiplex PCR reads; one entry per CDR3 protein. The sample has about 260,000 distinct CDR3 sequences, 20% to 25% seen once. This CDR3 comprises 11 residues. Trimming shortened V by 3 bases and J by 11 bases, and 10 bases separated the two germline ends. Germline assignment: CDR1 SGHNT and CDR2 YENEEA. Newly diagnosed hyperthyroidism patients aged 18 to 65 years had disease lasting under 2 months. The receptor was isolated from a man aged 35 to 55 with Graves' hyperthyroidism that later progressed to Graves' ophthalmopathy. The rearrangement joins TRBV11-3 to TRBJ1-1; TRBD1 might be the D (5 bases). The specimen was blood. The CDR3 here is CASSLWGGAFF. In DNA, the CDR3 is TGTGCCAGCAGCTTGTGGGGGGGGGCTTTCTTT.